A selection of T cell receptor beta chains follows, all from one sample in a study of T cell responses to AZD1222 COVID-19 vaccine. Libraries were prepared by immunoSEQ multiplex PCR; TCRdb keeps only in-frame clonotypes and omits some of them. The top ten clones hold 11% of a sample with fewer than 90,000 clones, 90% to 95% of them seen once. This sample comprised peripheral blood, obtained 28 days after the second AZD1222 dose. The origin of the receptors is an adult who received the AZD1222 COVID-19 vaccine. Each CDR3 is given with its conserved first and last residue. Fields, in order: clone size, D gene, V gene, J gene, CDR3 protein, CDR3 DNA. A D gene is named only where the DNA matches it firmly. For some rows the clone size is stated as once, few or many, or as a class when expanded; others skip it.

>-|-|TRBV30|TRBJ1-5
CAWSGQQNQPQHF
TGTGCCTGGAGTGGACAGCAAAATCAGCCCCAGCATTTT
>-|TRBD2|TRBV5-4|TRBJ2-2
CASSPGGLAGGDTGELFF
TGTGCCAGCAGCCCCGGGGGACTAGCGGGGGGGGACACCGGGGAGCTGTTTTTT
>-|-|TRBV2|TRBJ2-7
CATSKDLDYEQYF
TGTGCCACCAGTAAGGATCTAGACTACGAGCAGTACTTC
>medium-sized|TRBD1|TRBV29-1|TRBJ1-4
CSVHVEGQASEKLFF
TGCAGCGTGCACGTTGAGGGACAGGCAAGTGAAAAACTGTTTTTT
>-|-|TRBV9|TRBJ2-3
CASSKSGSEPDTQYF
TGTGCCAGCAGCAAAAGCGGTTCCGAACCAGATACGCAGTATTTT
>-|-|TRBV18|TRBJ1-4
CASSQFLGRTNEKLFF
TGTGCCAGCTCACAGTTCCTTGGACGGACTAATGAAAAACTGTTTTTT
>-|-|TRBV6-5|TRBJ2-7
CASSYLQGSYEQYF
TGTGCCAGCAGTTACTTACAGGGTTCCTACGAGCAGTACTTC
>-|-|TRBV28|TRBJ1-6
CASSLVTGTVGDSPLHF
TGTGCCAGCAGTCTAGTTACCGGGACGGTGGGGGATTCACCCCTCCACTTT
>-|-|TRBV4-2|TRBJ1-1
CASSQTVDTEAFF
TGTGCCAGCAGCCAGACAGTAGACACTGAAGCTTTCTTT
>-|-|TRBV19|TRBJ2-1
CATGRGAPSYNEQFF
TGTGCCACCGGTCGAGGGGCCCCCTCCTACAATGAGCAGTTCTTC
>-|-|TRBV7-3|TRBJ2-3
CASSLLAAPDTQYF
TGTGCCAGCAGCTTACTAGCAGCCCCAGATACGCAGTATTTT
>-|-|TRBV5-4|TRBJ1-1
CASSLTGRGTTEAFF
TGTGCCAGCAGCTTGACAGGCCGTGGTACCACTGAAGCTTTCTTT
>-|TRBD1|TRBV28|TRBJ2-5
CASSLSQGSKETQYF
TGTGCCAGCAGTTTATCACAGGGGTCTAAGGAGACCCAGTACTTC